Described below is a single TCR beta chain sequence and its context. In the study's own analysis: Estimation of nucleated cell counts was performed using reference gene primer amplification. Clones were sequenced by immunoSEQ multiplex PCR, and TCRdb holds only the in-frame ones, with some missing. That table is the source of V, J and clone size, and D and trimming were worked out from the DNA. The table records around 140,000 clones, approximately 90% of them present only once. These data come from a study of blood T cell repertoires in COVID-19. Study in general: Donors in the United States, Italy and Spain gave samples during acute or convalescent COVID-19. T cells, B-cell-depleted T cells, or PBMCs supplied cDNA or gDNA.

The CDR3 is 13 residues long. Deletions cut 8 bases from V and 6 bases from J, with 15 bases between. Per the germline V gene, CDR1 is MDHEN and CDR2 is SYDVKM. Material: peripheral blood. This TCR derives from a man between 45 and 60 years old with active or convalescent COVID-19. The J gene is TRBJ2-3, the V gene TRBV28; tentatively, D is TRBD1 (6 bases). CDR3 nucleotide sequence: TGTGCCAGCGGGTTAACAGGGCGGGATACGCAGTATTTT. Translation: CASGLTGRDTQYF. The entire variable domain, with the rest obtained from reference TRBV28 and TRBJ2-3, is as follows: DVKVTQSSRYLVKRTGEKVFLECVQDMDHENMFWYRQDPGLGLRLIYFSYDVKMKEKGDIPEGYSVSREKKERFSLILESASTNQTSMYLCASGLTGRDTQYFGPGTRLTVL.